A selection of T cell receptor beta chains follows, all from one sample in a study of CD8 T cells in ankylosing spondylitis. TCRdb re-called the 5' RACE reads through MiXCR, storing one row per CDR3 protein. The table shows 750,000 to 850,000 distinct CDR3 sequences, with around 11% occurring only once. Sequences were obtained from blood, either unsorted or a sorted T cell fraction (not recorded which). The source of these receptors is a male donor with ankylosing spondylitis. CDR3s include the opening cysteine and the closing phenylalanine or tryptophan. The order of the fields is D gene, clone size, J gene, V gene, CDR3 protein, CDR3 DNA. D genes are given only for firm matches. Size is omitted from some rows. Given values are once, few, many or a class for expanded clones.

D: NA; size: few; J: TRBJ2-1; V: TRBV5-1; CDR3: CASSLEAGPRYNEQFF; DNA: TGCGCCAGCAGCTTGGAGGCCGGTCCGCGCTACAATGAGCAGTTCTTC
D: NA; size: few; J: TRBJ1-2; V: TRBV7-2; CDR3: CASSSFGGYGYTF; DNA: TGTGCCAGCAGCTCCTTCGGGGGCTATGGCTACACCTTC
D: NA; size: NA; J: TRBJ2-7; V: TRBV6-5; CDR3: CASSYSGVGSYEQYF; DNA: TGTGCCAGCAGTTACTCGGGGGTGGGGTCCTACGAGCAGTACTTC
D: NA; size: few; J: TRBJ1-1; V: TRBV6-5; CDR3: CASSYSALMPEAFF; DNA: TGTGCCAGCAGTTACTCCGCCCTAATGCCTGAAGCTTTCTTT
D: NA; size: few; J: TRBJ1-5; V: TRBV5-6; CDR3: CASSLEKYSNQPQHF; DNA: TGTGCCAGCAGCTTGGAAAAGTATAGCAATCAGCCCCAGCATTTT
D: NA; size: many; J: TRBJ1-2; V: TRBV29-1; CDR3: CSVQVNGYTF; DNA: TGCAGCGTACAGGTCAATGGCTACACCTTC
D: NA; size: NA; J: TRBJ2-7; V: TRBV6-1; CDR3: CASTGTSEDEQYF; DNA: TGTGCCAGCACCGGGACAAGCGAAGACGAGCAGTACTTC
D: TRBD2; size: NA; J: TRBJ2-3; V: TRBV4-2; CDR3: CASTAGGSTDTQYF; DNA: TGTGCCAGCACAGCGGGGGGTAGCACAGATACGCAGTATTTT
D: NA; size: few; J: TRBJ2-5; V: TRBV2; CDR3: CASSEDGETQYF; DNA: TGTGCCAGCAGTGAAGACGGAGAGACCCAGTACTTC
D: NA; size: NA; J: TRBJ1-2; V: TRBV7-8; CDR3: CASSLGRIPYGYTF; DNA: TGTGCCAGCAGCTTAGGCAGGATTCCCTATGGCTACACCTTC